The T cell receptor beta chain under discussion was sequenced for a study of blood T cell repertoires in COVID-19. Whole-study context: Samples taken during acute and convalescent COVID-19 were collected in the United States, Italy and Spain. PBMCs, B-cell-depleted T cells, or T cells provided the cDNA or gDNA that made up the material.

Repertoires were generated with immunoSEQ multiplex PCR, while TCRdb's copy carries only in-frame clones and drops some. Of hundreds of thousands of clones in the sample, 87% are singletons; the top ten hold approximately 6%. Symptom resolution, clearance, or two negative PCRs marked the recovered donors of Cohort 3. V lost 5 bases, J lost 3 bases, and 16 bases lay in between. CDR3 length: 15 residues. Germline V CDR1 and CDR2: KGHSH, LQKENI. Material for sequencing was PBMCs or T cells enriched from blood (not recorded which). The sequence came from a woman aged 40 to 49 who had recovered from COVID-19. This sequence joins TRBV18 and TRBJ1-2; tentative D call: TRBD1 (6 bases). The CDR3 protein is CASSFRDKEDYGYTF. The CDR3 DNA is TGTGCCAGCTCATTCCGGGACAAGGAGGACTATGGCTACACCTTC. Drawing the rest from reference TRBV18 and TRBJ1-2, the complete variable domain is NAGVMQNPRHLVRRRGQEARLRCSPMKGHSHVYWYRQLPEEGLKFMVYLQKENIIDESGMPKERFSAEFPKEGPSILRIQQVVRGDSAAYFCASSFRDKEDYGYTFGSGTRLTVV.